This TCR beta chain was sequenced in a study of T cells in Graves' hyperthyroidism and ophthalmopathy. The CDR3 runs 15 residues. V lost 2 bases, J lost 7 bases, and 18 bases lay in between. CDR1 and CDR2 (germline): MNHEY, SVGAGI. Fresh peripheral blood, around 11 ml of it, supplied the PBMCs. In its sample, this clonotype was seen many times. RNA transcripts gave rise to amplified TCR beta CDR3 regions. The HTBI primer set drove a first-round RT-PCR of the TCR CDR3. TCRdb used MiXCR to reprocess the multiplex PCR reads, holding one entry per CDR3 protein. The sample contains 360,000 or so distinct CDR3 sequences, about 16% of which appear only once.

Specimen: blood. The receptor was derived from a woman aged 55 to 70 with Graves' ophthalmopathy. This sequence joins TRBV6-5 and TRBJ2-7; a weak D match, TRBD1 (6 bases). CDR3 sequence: CASSYLGQRSGEQYF. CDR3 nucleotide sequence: TGTGCCAGCAGTTACCTAGGACAGCGTTCTGGTGAGCAGTACTTC.